This TCR beta chain comes out of a study of glioma-infiltrating T cells. Study-level findings and limits: Tissue-blood divergence was below expectation in non-neoplastic patients, above in gliomas.

Germline V gives CDR1 SNHLY, CDR2 FYNNEI. V lost 6 bases to trimming and J lost 14 bases; unmatched junction nucleotides: 13. The CDR3 contains 14 residues. This clonotype was recorded once. The antigen is unknown. This could be a read error, since a much larger clone is one nucleotide away. The iRepertoire nested amplicon-rescue multiplex PCR amplified TCR alpha and beta CDR3s from RNA. For one-step reverse transcription and amplification, about 90-400 ng of tissue mRNA or PBMC total RNA was used. TCRdb re-called the multiplex PCR reads through MiXCR, storing one row per CDR3 protein. Of around 100,000 distinct CDR3 sequences in the sample, 29% are singletons; the top ten hold 44%.

The origin of this receptor is a human donor with low-grade glioma or glioblastoma, undergoing nonglioma brain surgery, or in good health (not recorded which). The V call is TRBV2, the J call TRBJ2-1, with 10 bases matching TRBD1. The sample was glioma tissue, nonneoplastic brain tissue, or PBMCs (not recorded which). The DNA of the CDR3 is TGTGCCAGCAGGAGACAGGGGGCGAATGAGGAGAAGTTCTTC. This gives the protein CASRRQGANEEKFF.